The clone carrying this T cell receptor beta chain was counted only a few times. Its antigen is still unknown. V was trimmed by 5 bases and J by 9 bases, leaving 11 bases between them. The CDR3 contains 11 residues. The germline V gene encodes CDR1 DFQATT and CDR2 SNEGSKA (reference sequence). The sample comes from a study of beta chain features in type 1 diabetes. Study-wide points: TCRB CDR3s from Type 1 diabetes patients were moderately but significantly shorter in all four CD4+ subsets.

Expressed TCRB transcripts got sequenced, as all isolated RNA was reverse transcribed. Assay: immunoSEQ multiplex PCR; the TCRdb copy retains only in-frame clones and omits some. The sample lists 200,000 to 250,000 clones, 25% to 35% seen once, with roughly 4% in the top ten. The chain recombines TRBV20-1 with TRBJ2-1; a weak D match, TRBD2 (6 bases). The sequencing input was central memory CD4+ T cells from blood. The receptor was derived from a man younger than 45 in good health. The CDR3 protein is CSAQDYPEQFF. CDR3 nucleotides: TGCAGTGCTCAGGACTACCCTGAGCAGTTCTTC.